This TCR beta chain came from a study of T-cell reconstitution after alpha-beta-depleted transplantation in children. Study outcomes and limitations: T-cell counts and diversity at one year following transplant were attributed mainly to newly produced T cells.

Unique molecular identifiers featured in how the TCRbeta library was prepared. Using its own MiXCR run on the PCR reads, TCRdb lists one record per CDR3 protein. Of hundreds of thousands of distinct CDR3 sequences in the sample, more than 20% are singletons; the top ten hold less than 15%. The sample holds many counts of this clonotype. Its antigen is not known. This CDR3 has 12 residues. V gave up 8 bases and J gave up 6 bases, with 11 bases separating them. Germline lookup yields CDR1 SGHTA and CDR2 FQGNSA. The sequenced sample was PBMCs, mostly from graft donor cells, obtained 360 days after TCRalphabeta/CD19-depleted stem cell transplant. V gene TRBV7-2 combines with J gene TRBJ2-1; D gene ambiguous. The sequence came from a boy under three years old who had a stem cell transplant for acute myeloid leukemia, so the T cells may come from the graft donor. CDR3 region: CASGVHPNEQFF. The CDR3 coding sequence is TGTGCCAGCGGAGTCCACCCCAATGAGCAGTTCTTC.